This paragraph reports one T cell receptor (beta chain). The CDR3 loop spans 12 amino acids. V was pared by 4 bases and J by 1 base, with 6 bases between. The germline V gene encodes CDR1 SQVTM and CDR2 ANQGSEA. These data originate in a study of tumor-infiltrating lymphocytes in oesophageal squamous cell carcinoma. A single record per CDR3 protein comes from TCRdb applying MiXCR to the PCR reads. The sample yields some 21,000 distinct CDR3 sequences, 35% to 45% seen once. The V gene is TRBV29-1, the J gene TRBJ2-3; no clear D gene. This clonotype originated in a male donor with esophageal squamous cell carcinoma. Sequenced material: esophageal tumor tissue. The CDR3 DNA is TGCAGCGTTGCGCAGGGCACAGATACGCAGTATTTT. Amino acids: CSVAQGTDTQYF.